This T cell receptor beta chain was obtained from a study of T cell clones after liver transplantation. Study as a whole: Pre-transplant mixed lymphocyte reactions yielded third-party-reactive TCRbeta sequences as comparators for graft-donor-reactive sequences. Draws occurred before transplant, before withdrawal, and after complete or failed withdrawal.

The CDR3 runs to 13 residues. With 8 bases removed from V and 2 bases from J, the gap between germline ends came to 9 bases. Germline V gives CDR1 MNHNS, CDR2 SASEGT. Thawed unstimulated PBMCs were FACS-sorted by CD3, CD4 and CD8 into two populations. Assay used: immunoSEQ multiplex PCR; TCRdb lists only in-frame clones, some missing. The table lists 95,000 to 110,000 clones, roughly four fifths of them singletons. Sequenced material: CD4+ T cells from blood, taken around 44 months after liver transplant. The V and J genes are TRBV6-1 and TRBJ1-4; D is ambiguous. This sequence was found in a human patient who received a liver transplant. Some T cells may arise from the graft donor. CDR3: CASGGYTNEKLFF. Here the CDR3 DNA reads TGTGCCAGCGGAGGGTATACTAATGAAAAACTGTTTTTT.